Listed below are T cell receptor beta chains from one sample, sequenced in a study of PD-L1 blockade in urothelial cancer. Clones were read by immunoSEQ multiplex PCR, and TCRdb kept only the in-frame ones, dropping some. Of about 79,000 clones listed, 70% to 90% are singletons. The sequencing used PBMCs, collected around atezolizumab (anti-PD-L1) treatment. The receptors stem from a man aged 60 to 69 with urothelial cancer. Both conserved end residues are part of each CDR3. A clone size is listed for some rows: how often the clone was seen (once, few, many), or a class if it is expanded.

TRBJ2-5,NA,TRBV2,CASADRLGETQYF
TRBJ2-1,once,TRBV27,CASSMTSGGARKQFF
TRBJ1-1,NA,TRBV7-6,CASSQQENTEAFF
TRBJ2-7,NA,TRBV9,CASSPSSQGSEQYF
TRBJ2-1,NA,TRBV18,CASSPPGTGLNEQFF
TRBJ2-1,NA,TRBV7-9,CASSFRTSGGYNEQFF
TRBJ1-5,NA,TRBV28,CASRWTVGGNQPQHF
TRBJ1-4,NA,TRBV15,CATSRPGQGNEKLFF
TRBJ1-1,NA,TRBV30,CAWGRQMNTEAFF
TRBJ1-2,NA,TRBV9,CASSGRQGPAHGYTF
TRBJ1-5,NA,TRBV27,CASSFRSNQPQHF
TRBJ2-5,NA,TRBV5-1,CASSSNGGAKETQYF
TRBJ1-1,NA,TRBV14,CASSHPGTQAFF
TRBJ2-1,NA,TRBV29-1,CSVGRTPYNEQFF
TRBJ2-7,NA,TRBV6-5,CASSMDRREQYF
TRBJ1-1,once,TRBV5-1,CASSLAQQMNTEAFF
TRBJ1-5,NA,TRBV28,CASSVTVSNQPQHF
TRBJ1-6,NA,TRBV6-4,CASSVGAGVGSPLHF
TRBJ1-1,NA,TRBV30,CAWSVFARVNTEAFF
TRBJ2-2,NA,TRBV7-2,CASSLNGQNTGELFF
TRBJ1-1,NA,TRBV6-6,CASRGTGENTEAFF
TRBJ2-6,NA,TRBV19,CASSMTRSSGANVLTF